The clone carrying this T cell receptor (beta chain) was seen a few times. The antigen is not known. Together with a sample-barcoded 5' primer, a J-beta primer mix was included in a second PCR lasting about 6 to 12 cycles. TCRdb analysed the 5' RACE reads with MiXCR anew, one entry per CDR3 protein. The table lists over 700,000 distinct CDR3 sequences, approximately 25% of them singletons, with roughly a tenth in the top ten. This record comes from a study of blood T cells in healthy people across ages. Study observations and caveats: A strong correlation between TCR beta diversity and naive T cell percentage was seen. Age advanced and TCR beta diversity per million T cells fell, roughly linearly.

These data were also filed under a second study, of T cells of mothers and their children.

This clonotype originated in a boy aged 10-17 years in good health. Source material: blood.

Here the CDR3 reads CASSNPMRTSYEQYF. CDR3 in DNA: TGTGCCAGCAGCAACCCAATGCGGACTTCCTACGAGCAGTACTTC. The V gene is TRBV12-3 or TRBV12-4, the J gene TRBJ2-7; D may be TRBD2 (5 bases). V was clipped by 6 bases and J by 1 base, with 16 bases between them. This CDR3 spans 15 amino acids.